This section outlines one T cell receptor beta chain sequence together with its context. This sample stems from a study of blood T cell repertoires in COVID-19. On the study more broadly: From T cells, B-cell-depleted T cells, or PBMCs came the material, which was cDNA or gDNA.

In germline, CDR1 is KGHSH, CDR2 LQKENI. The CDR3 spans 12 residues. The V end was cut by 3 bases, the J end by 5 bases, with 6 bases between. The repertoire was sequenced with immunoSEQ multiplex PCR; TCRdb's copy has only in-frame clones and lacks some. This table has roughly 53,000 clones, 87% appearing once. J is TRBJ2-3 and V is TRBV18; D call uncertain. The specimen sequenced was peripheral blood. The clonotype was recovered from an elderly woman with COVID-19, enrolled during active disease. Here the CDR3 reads CASSPLRDTQYF. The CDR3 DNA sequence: TGTGCCAGCTCACCCCTCCGAGATACGCAGTATTTT.